This entry features one TCR beta chain sequence. The table came from immunoSEQ multiplex PCR; TCRdb's copy has only in-frame clones and leaves some out. Of millions of clones listed, 85% to 95% are singletons. This sample was included in a study of shared clonotypes between healthy human individuals. All donors were healthy HIV-negative adults lacking recent acute infections or vaccinations. Germline V gene data show CDR1 as SEHNR and CDR2 as FQNEAQ (reference sequence). The CDR3 totals 16 residues. The junction had 7 bases not matched to a gene; V was cut back by 5 bases and J by 4 bases. The TCR was taken from a man in his late teens or twenties in good health. The rearrangement links TRBV7-9 to TRBJ2-2, with 10 bases lining up with TRBD2. Sequencing used naive CD4+ T cells sorted from blood. Subset of the sample: CD45RA+ positively selected. This chain's CDR3 is CASSLGTSESTGELFF. The CDR3 coding sequence is TGTGCCAGCAGCCTTGGGACTAGCGAAAGCACCGGGGAGCTGTTTTTT.